Listed here are 12 T cell receptor beta chains from one sample, sequenced in a study of early T cells in non-severe SARS-CoV-2 infection. MiXCR, applied by TCRdb to the 5' RACE reads, yields one record per CDR3 protein. This table holds 70,000 to 95,000 distinct CDR3 sequences, 14% to 15% found once. Sequenced input: whole blood. These receptors were collected from an adult who was a healthcare worker with PCR-confirmed SARS-CoV-2 infection or an uninfected control (not recorded which).

This chain connects TRBV20-1 to TRBJ2-3; D gene ambiguous. V gave up 5 bases and J gave up 7 bases, with 7 bases separating them. From germline, CDR1 is DFQATT and CDR2 SNEGSKA (reference sequence). The CDR3 length is 10 residues. The CDR3 is CSAGEYTQYF. In DNA, the CDR3 is TGCAGTGCTGGTGAATATACGCAGTATTTT.

This clonotype was observed many times. The chain is built from TRBV20-1 and TRBJ2-3; D is ambiguous. CDR1 DFQATT and CDR2 SNEGSKA come from the germline V gene (reference sequence). The germline V and J ends were trimmed by 0 bases and 10 bases, with 11 bases remaining between them. This CDR3 is 12 amino acids long. This chain's CDR3 is CSARDRSVPQYF. CDR3 sequence (DNA): TGCAGTGCTAGAGATAGGAGCGTCCCGCAGTATTTT.

Many counts were recorded for this clonotype. The V gene is TRBV24-1, the J gene TRBJ1-1, with 7 bases that match TRBD1. The CDR3 loop spans 12 amino acids. Germline CDR1 and CDR2: KGHDR and SFDVKD. V was pared by 2 bases and J by 8 bases, with 1 base of the junction left unmatched. Here the CDR3 DNA reads TGTGCCACCAGTGATTCGGGACAGGAAGCTTTCTTT. It specifies CATSDSGQEAFF.

This clonotype was seen more than once but under ten times. The rearrangement uses TRBV11-1 and TRBJ2-5; 8 nucleotides align to TRBD2. The CDR3 has 15 residues. V gave up 5 bases and J gave up 5 bases; unmatched junction bases: 10. Germline values: CDR1 SGHAT, CDR2 FQDESV (reference sequence). CDR3: CASSTMTAGAETQYF. The CDR3, as DNA: TGTGCCAGCAGCACTATGACAGCGGGGGCGGAGACCCAGTACTTC. The entire variable domain, with the rest obtained from reference TRBV11-1 and TRBJ2-5, is as follows: EAEVAQSPRYKITEKSQAVAFWCDPISGHATLYWYRQILGQGPELLVQFQDESVVDDSQLPKDRFSAERLKGVDSTLKIQPAELGDSAMYLCASSTMTAGAETQYFGPGTRLLVL.

This clonotype was seen at least ten times. The rearrangement links TRBV7-2 to TRBJ2-3; TRBD1 might be the D (6 bases). This CDR3 has 11 amino acids. Germline V CDR1 and CDR2: SGHTA, FQGNSA. V was pared by 5 bases and J by 13 bases, with 13 bases between. This CDR3 reads CASSLGQIKYF. CDR3 nucleotide sequence: TGTGCCAGCAGCCTTGGACAGATTAAGTATTTT.

The chain joins TRBV3-1 to TRBJ1-2, with 7 bases identical to TRBD1. Trimming removed 1 base from V and 4 bases from J; junction bases left unmatched: 6. The CDR3 is made up of 15 amino acids. Germline V gene sequence: CDR1 LGHDT, CDR2 YNNKEL (reference sequence). CDR3 residues: CASSQGGRGGYGYTF. For the CDR3, the DNA is TGTGCCAGCAGCCAAGGAGGCAGGGGGGGCTATGGCTACACCTTC.

The gene calls are TRBV20-1 and TRBJ1-1, with a tentative D call TRBD1 (5 bases). This CDR3 region has 13 residues. The ends were cut back, 5 bases at V and 8 bases at J, with 18 bases in the middle. CDR1 and CDR2 (germline): DFQATT, SNEGSKA (reference sequence). The CDR3 nucleotides read TGCAGTGCTTTTCCGCGGGGGATATGGGAAGCTTTCTTT. This sequence encodes CSAFPRGIWEAFF.

The sample holds a few counts of this clonotype. The V and J genes are TRBV15 and TRBJ2-3; 9 bases align to TRBD1. V trimming: 1 base; J trimming: 2 bases; junction bases outside the gene matches: 1. The germline V gene encodes CDR1 LNHNV and CDR2 YYDKDF (reference sequence). The CDR3 sequence is 15 residues long. The CDR3 region has the DNA TGTGCCACCAGCAGAGGGGACAGGGCCACAGATACGCAGTATTTT. This gives the protein CATSRGDRATDTQYF.

In this sample, this clonotype turned up a few times. The genes are TRBV28 and TRBJ2-2; no clear D. Germline values: CDR1 MDHEN, CDR2 SYDVKM. Trimming cost V 4 bases and J 4 bases, with 4 bases left between them. This CDR3 is built from 12 residues. The CDR3 loop reads CASSSFTGELFF. Here the CDR3 DNA reads TGTGCCAGCAGTTCATTCACCGGGGAGCTGTTTTTT.

This clonotype was detected only a few times. V usage is TRBV29-1 and J usage is TRBJ2-7, with TRBD2 matching 13 bases. CDR1 and CDR2 (germline): SQVTM, ANQGSEA. There are 13 residues in the CDR3. The V segment lost 5 bases and the J segment 4 bases; nucleotides outside the gene matches: 2. The CDR3 DNA reads as TGCAGCGTTAGACTAGCGGGGGGTTACGAGCAGTACGTC. Its translation: CSVRLAGGYEQYV.

On this clonotype itself: This may be a read error, as it is one base from a much larger clone. V is TRBV5-1 and J is TRBJ1-6, with a weak D call TRBD1 (5 bases). Germline V gene sequence: CDR1 SGHRS, CDR2 YFSETQ. The CDR3 is 16 residues long. The chain's CDR3 is CTSRPVGARNSSPLHF. The DNA of the CDR3 is TGCACCAGCAGACCTGTTGGGGCGCGTAATTCTTCACCCCTCCACTTT. Based on the CDR3 plus reference TRBV5-1 and TRBJ1-6, the full variable domain is KAGVTQTPRYLIKTRGQQVTLSCSPISGHRSVSWYQQTPGQGLQFLFEYFSETQRNKGNFPGRFSGRQFSNSRSEMNVSTLELGDSALYLCTSRPVGARNSSPLHFGNGTRLTVT.

The chain uses TRBV7-2 and TRBJ2-3; no reliable D call. Trimming took 5 bases from V and 2 from J, leaving 17 bases between them. Germline assignment: CDR1 SGHTA and CDR2 FQGNSA. This CDR3 comprises 16 residues. This CDR3 is CASSQSRAQTTDTQYF. CDR3 DNA sequence: TGTGCCAGCAGCCAATCGCGCGCTCAAACCACAGATACGCAGTATTTT.